This T cell receptor beta chain was captured by sequencing in a study of blood T cell repertoires in COVID-19 (TCRdb year 2020). Context from the whole study: The collaborator samples originated in the United States, Italy and Spain and spanned the acute and convalescent phases of COVID-19. The material from the prospective study consisted of cDNA or gDNA derived from T cells, B-cell-depleted T cells, or PBMCs. Subjects who had been exposed to COVID-19, were actively infected with it, or had recovered from it provided the deeply sampled blood TCRbeta repertoires that made up the dataset. A freely available public database, intended as a resource for researchers studying the immune response to SARS-CoV-2, is where the repertoires were released. Samples came from the ongoing ImmuneRACE study (first 160 participants) plus 1,254 subjects from 6 global collaborators. A de-identified subject ID, COVID-19 status, age in years and sex were almost always included in the sample metadata. Where available, HLA class I and class II types were taken from metadata supplied by the sample provider and were not determined by assay-based typing.

At one collaborating source in Seattle, patients were enrolled during active infection and were followed longitudinally through the course of disease. The collaborating institutions used their own protocols to collect whole blood in K2EDTA tubes. For TCRbeta analysis, collaborators shipped samples as frozen whole blood, isolated PBMCs, or DNA extracted from either of those sample types. TCRbeta CDR3 regions were amplified from genomic DNA using the immunoSEQ Assay, a bias-controlled multiplex PCR. From the authors' description of their analysis: The number of nucleated cells in each sample was estimated by amplification of reference gene primers within the assay. Sequence reads were collapsed and filtered to measure the absolute abundance of every unique TCRbeta CDR3 rearrangement. For each sample, productive Simpson clonality was calculated as the square root of Simpson's diversity index across productive rearrangements. The clones in this table, taken by TCRdb from immuneACCESS, are in-frame only. Not every clone is retained; where verified, under half of the shortfall comes from an unresolved V gene, and the cause of the rest is unknown. The V and J calls and clone size come from that table; D and trimming were worked out from the DNA. This sample holds some 70,000 clones; over 75% were observed only once. The top ten constitute around 7% of the sample.

This clone occurred once. The antigen it recognizes is unknown. Nothing much larger sits one base from this clone, and base qualities are not available. What the research found in general, with its limitations: The amount of clinical and demographic metadata varied by source and participant and was provided uncurated.

The receptor was isolated from a man aged 35-49 years with COVID-19, enrolled during active disease. The specimen was peripheral blood.

For the CDR3, the sequence is CASNPGQGGNEQYF. In nucleotide form, the sequence is TGCGCCAGCAATCCGGGACAGGGAGGGAACGAGCAGTACTTC. This chain is built from TRBV5-1 and TRBJ2-7; 9 bases in the junction line up with TRBD1. The germline V gene specifies SGHRS as CDR1 and YFSETQ as CDR2. Including cysteine and phenylalanine, the CDR3 has 14 amino acids. Only the CDR3 portion is preserved as DNA: 42 bases, with reading frame beginning at the first base. Trimming leaves V shorter by 6 bases and J shorter by 5 bases, with the junction holding 9 bases beyond the gene matches. Here the CDR3 is joined to the reference TRBV5-1 and TRBJ2-7 genes, and the full variable domain is: KAGVTQTPRYLIKTRGQQVTLSCSPISGHRSVSWYQQTPGQGLQFLFEYFSETQRNKGNFPGRFSGRQFSNSRSEMNVSTLELGDSALYLCASNPGQGGNEQYFGPGTRLTVT.